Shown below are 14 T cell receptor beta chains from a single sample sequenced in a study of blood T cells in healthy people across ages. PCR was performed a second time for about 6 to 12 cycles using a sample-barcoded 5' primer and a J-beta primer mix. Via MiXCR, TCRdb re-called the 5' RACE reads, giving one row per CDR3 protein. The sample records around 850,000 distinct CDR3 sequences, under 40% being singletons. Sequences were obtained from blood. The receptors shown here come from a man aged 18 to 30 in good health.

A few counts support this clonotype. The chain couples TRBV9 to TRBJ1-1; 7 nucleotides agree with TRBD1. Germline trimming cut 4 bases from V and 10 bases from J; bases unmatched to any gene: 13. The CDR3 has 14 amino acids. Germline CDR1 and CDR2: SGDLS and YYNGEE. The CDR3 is CASSPSGQVELAFF. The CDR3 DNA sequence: TGTGCCAGCAGCCCCTCCGGACAGGTGGAATTAGCTTTCTTT. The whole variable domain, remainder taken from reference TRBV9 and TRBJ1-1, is DSGVTQTPKHLITATGQRVTLRCSPRSGDLSVYWYQQSLDQGLQFLIQYYNGEERAKGNILERFSAQQFPDLHSELNLSSLELGDSALYFCASSPSGQVELAFFGQGTRLTVV.

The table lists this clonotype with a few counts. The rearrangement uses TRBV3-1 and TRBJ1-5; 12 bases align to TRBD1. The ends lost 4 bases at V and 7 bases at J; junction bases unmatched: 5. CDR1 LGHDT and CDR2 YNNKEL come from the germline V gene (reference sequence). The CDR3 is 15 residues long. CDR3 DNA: TGTGCCAGCAGCCTGGGACAGGGGGCTGTCCAGCCCCAGCATTTT. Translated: CASSLGQGAVQPQHF.

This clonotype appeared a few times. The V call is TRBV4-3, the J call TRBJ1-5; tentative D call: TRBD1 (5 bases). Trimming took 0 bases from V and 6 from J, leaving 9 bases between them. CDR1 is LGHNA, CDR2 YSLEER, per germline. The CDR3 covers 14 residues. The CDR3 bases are TGCGCCAGCAGCCAAGAAAGGGGCGGTCAGCCCCAGCATTTT. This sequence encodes CASSQERGGQPQHF.

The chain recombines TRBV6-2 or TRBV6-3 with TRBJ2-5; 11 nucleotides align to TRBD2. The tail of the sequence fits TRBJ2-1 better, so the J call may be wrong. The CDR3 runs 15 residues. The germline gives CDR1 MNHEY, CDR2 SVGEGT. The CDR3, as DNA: TGTGCCAGCACCCAACTAGCGGGGGACCAAGAGACCCAGTTCTTC. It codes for CASTQLAGDQETQFF.

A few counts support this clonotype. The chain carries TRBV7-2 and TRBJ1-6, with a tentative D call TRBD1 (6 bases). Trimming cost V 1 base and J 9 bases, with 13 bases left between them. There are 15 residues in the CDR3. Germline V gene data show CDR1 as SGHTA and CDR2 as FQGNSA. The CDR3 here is CASSLEPGAFSPLHF. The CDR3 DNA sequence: TGTGCCAGCAGCTTAGAGCCGGGGGCGTTTTCACCCCTCCACTTT.

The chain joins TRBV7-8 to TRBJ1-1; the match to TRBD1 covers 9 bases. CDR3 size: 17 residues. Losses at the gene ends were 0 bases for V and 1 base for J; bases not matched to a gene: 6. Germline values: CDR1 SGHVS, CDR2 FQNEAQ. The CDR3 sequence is CASSLAGQGLGNTEAFF. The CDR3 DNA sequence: TGTGCCAGCAGCTTAGCGGGACAGGGCTTGGGGAACACTGAAGCTTTCTTT.

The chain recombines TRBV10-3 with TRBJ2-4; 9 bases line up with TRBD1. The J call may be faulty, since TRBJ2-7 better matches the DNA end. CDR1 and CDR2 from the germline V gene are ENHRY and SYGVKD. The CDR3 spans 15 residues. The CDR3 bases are TGTGCCATCAGTGATTCACAGGGGGCAAGCTACGAGCAGTACTTC. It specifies CAISDSQGASYEQYF.

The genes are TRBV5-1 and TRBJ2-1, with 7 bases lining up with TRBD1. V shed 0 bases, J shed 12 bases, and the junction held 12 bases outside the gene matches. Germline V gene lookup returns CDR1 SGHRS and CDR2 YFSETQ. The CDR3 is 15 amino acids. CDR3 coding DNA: TGCGCCAGCAGCTTGGCCTTGGACAGGATCAGGGGGCAGTTCTTC. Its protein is CASSLALDRIRGQFF.

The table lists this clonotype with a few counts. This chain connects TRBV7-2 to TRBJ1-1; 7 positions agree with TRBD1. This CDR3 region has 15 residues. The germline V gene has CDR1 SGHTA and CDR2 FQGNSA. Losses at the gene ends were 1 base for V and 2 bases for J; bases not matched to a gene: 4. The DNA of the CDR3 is TGTGCCAGCAGCTTAGTTACAGGGGCAAACACTGAAGCTTTCTTT. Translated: CASSLVTGANTEAFF.

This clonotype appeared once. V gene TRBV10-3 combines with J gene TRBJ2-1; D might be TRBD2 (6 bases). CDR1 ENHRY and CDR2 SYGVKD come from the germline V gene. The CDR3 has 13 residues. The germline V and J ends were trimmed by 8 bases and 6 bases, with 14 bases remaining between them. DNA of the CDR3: TGTGCCATCTGGGGGACTCCACGCAATGAGCAGTTCTTC. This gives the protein CAIWGTPRNEQFF.

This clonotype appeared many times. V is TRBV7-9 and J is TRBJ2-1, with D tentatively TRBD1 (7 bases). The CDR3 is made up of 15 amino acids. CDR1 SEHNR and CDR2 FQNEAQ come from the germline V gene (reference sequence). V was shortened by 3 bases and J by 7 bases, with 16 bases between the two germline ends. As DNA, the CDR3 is TGTGCCAGCAGCTTTTGGGCAGGGGGGAAGAATGAGCAGTTCTTC. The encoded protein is CASSFWAGGKNEQFF.

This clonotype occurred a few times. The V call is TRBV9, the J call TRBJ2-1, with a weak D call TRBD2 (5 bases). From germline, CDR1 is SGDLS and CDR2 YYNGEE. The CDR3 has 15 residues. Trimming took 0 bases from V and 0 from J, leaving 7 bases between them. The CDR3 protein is CASSVGGISYNEQFF. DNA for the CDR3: TGTGCCAGCAGCGTAGGAGGGATCTCCTACAATGAGCAGTTCTTC.

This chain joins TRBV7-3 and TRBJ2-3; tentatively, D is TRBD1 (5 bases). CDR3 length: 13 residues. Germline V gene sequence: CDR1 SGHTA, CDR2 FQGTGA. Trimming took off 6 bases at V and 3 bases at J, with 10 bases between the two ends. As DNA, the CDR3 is TGTGCCAGCAGGTTTTCAGGGACAGATACGCAGTATTTT. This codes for CASRFSGTDTQYF.

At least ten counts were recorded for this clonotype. DNA of the CDR3: TGCGCCAGCAGCGTATCGGGAGAGACCCAGTACTTC. Translating it yields CASSVSGETQYF. The V call is TRBV5-1, the J call TRBJ2-5; D is unresolved. CDR3 size: 12 residues. V dropped 4 bases and J dropped 4 bases, with 8 bases sitting between them. Germline loops: CDR1 SGHRS, CDR2 YFSETQ.